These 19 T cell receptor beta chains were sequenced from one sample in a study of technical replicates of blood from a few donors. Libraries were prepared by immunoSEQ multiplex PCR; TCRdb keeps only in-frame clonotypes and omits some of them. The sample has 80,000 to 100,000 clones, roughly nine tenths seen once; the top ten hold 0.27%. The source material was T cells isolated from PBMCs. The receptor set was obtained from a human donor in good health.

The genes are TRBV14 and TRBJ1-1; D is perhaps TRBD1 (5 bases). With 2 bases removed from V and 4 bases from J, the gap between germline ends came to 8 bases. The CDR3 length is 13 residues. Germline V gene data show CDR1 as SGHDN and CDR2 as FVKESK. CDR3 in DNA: TGTGCCAGCAGCCAATATAGGGGCACTGAAGCTTTCTTT. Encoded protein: CASSQYRGTEAFF.

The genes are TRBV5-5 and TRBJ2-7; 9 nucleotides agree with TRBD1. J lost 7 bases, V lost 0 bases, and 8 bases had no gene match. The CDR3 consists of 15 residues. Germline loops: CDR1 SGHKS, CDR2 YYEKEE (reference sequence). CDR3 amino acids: CASSLGGQGQGEQYF. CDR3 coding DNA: TGTGCCAGCAGCTTGGGGGGACAGGGCCAGGGGGAGCAGTACTTC.

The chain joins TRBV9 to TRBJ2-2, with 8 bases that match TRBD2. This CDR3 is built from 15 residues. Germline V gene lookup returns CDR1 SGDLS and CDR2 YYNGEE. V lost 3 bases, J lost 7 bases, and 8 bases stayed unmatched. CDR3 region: CASSGKREFSGELFF. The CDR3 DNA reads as TGTGCCAGCAGCGGGAAGCGGGAGTTTAGCGGGGAGCTGTTTTTT.

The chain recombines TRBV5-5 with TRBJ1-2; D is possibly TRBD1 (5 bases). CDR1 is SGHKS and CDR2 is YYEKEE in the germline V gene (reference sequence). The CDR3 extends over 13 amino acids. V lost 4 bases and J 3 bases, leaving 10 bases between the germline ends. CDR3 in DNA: TGTGCCAGCAGCGACGACAGAGACTATGGCTACACCTTC. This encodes CASSDDRDYGYTF.

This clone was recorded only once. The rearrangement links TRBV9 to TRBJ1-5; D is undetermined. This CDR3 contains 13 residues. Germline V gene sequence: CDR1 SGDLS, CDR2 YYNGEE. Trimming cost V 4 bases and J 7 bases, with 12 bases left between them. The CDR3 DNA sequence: TGTGCCAGCAGCCCGAGGCCCGGGCAGCCCCAGCATTTT. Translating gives CASSPRPGQPQHF.

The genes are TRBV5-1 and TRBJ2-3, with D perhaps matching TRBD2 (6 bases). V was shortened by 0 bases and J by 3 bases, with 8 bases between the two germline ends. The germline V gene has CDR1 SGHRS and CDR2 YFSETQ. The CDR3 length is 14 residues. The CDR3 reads CASSLVAVTDTQYF. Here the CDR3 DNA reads TGCGCCAGCAGCTTGGTAGCGGTAACAGATACGCAGTATTTT.

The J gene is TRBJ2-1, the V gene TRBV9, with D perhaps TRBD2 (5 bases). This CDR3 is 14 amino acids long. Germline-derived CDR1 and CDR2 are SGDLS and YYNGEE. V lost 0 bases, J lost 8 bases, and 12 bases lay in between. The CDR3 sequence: CASSVGLSGHEQFF. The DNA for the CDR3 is TGTGCCAGCAGCGTAGGACTATCTGGGCATGAGCAGTTCTTC. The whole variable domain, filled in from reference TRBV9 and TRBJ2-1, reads DSGVTQTPKHLITATGQRVTLRCSPRSGDLSVYWYQQSLDQGLQFLIQYYNGEERAKGNILERFSAQQFPDLHSELNLSSLELGDSALYFCASSVGLSGHEQFFGPGTRLTVL.

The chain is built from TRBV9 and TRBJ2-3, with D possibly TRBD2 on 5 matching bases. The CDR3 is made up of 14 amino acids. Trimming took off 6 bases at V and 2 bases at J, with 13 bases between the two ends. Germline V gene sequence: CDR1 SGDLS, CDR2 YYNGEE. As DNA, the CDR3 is TGTGCCAGCACCCGGGATGGATTCACAGATACGCAGTATTTT. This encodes CASTRDGFTDTQYF. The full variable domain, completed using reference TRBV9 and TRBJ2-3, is DSGVTQTPKHLITATGQRVTLRCSPRSGDLSVYWYQQSLDQGLQFLIQYYNGEERAKGNILERFSAQQFPDLHSELNLSSLELGDSALYFCASTRDGFTDTQYFGPGTRLTVL.

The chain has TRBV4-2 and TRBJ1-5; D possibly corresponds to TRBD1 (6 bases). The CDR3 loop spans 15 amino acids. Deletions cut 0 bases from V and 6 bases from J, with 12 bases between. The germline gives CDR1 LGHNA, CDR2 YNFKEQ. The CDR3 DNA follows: TGTGCCAGCAGCCAAGATCAAGGGGGGGGTCAGCCCCAGCATTTT. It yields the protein CASSQDQGGGQPQHF.

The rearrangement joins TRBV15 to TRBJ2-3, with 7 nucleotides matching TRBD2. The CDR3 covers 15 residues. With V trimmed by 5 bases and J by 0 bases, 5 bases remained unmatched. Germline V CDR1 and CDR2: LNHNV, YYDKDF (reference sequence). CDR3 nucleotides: TGTGCCACCAGCGAACGGCGGGAGAGCACAGATACGCAGTATTTT. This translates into CATSERRESTDTQYF.

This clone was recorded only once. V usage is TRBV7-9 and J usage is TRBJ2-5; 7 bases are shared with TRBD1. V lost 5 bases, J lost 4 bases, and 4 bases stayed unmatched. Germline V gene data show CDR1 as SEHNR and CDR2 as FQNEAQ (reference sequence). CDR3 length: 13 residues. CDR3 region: CASSTTGSETQYF. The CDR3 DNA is TGTGCCAGCAGCACGACAGGGTCAGAGACCCAGTACTTC.

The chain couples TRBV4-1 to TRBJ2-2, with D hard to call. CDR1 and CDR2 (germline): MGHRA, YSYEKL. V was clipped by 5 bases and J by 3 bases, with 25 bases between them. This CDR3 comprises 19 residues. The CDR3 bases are TGCGCCAGCAGCGGTCTTGGTTTTGAGGCCCCACCTGACACCGGGGAGCTGTTTTTT. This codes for CASSGLGFEAPPDTGELFF.

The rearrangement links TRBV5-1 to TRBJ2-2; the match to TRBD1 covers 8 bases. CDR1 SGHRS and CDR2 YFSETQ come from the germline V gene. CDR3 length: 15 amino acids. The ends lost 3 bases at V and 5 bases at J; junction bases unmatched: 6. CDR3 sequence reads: CASSSYRDRTGELFF. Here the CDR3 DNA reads TGCGCCAGCAGCTCCTACCGGGACAGGACCGGGGAGCTGTTTTTT.

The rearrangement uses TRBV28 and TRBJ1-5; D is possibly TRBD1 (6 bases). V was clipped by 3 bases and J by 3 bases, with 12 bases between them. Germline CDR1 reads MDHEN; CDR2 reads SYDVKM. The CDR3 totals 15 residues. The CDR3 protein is CASSLVDSPNQPQHF. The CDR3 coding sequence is TGTGCCAGCAGTTTGGTGGACAGCCCCAATCAGCCCCAGCATTTT.

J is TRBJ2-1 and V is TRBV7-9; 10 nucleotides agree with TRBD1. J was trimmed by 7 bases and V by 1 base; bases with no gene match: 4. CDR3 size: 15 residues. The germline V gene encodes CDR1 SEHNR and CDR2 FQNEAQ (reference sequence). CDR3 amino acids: CASSLGQGARNEQFF. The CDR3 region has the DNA TGTGCCAGCAGCTTAGGACAGGGGGCTCGGAATGAGCAGTTCTTC.

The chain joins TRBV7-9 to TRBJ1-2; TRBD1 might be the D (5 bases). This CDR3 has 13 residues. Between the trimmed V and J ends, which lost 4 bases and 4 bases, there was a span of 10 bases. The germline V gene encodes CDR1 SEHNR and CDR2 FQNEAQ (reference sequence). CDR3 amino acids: CASSSRVAYGYTF. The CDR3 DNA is TGTGCCAGCAGCTCCAGGGTGGCCTATGGCTACACCTTC.

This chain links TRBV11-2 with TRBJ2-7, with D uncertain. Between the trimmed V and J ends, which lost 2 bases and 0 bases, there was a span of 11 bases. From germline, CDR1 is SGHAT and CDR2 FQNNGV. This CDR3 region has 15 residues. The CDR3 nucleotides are TGTGCCAGCAGCTTACTTTATACAAGCTCCTACGAGCAGTACTTC. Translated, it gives CASSLLYTSSYEQYF.

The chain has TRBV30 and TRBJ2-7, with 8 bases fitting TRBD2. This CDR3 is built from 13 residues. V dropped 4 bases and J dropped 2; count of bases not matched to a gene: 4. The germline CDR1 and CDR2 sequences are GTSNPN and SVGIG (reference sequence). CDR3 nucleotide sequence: TGTGCCTGGACTGGGACTAGTGCCTACGAGCAGTACTTC. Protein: CAWTGTSAYEQYF.

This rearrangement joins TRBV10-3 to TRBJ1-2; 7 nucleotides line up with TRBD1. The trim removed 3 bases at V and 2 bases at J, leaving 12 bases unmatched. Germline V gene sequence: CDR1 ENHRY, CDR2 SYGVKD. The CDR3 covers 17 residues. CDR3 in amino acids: CAISDLGQEEENYGYTF. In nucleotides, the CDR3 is TGTGCCATCAGTGACCTCGGACAGGAGGAGGAAAACTATGGCTACACCTTC.